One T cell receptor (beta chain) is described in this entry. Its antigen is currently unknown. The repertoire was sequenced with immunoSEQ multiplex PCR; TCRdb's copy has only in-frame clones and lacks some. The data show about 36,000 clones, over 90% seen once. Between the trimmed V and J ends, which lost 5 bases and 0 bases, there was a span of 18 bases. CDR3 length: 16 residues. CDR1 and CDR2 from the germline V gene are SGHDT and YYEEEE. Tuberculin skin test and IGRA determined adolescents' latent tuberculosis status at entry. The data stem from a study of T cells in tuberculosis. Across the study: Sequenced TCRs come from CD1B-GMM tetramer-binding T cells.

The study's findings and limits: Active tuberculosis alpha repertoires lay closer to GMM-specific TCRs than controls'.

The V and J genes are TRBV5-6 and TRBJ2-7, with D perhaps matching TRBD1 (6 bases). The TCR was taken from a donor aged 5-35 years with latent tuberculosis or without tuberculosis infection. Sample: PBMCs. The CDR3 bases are TGTGCCAGCAGTTTCTACGACAGGCTCCCCTCCTACGAGCAGTACTTC. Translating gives CASSFYDRLPSYEQYF.